These 21 T cell receptor beta chains originate from one sample sequenced in a study of cytomegalovirus exposure and HLA in healthy donors. PCR primers comprised 60 Vbeta and 13 Jbeta primers. The protocol was immunoSEQ multiplex PCR, while the TCRdb copy is restricted to in-frame clones and leaves out a portion. Found here are 200,000 to 250,000 clones, 75% of them singletons; the top ten hold 1.8%. The sample comprised PBMCs. The receptors derive from a woman aged 25-40 years in good health and CMV-seronegative.

The count of this clone is one. The chain employs TRBV27 and TRBJ2-6; tentative D call: TRBD2 (6 bases). The CDR3 contains 20 residues. V was cut by 4 bases and J by 1 base, with 23 bases left in between. CDR1 and CDR2 (germline): MNHEY, SMNVEV (reference sequence). The CDR3 sequence: CASSSRRGQTIASGANVLTF. The CDR3 DNA reads as TGTGCCAGCAGTTCAAGGCGGGGCCAGACCATTGCATCTGGGGCCAACGTCCTGACTTTC.

The table lists this clone with a few counts. The chain uses TRBV15 and TRBJ2-5; TRBD1 agrees at 9 bases. The CDR3 is 15 amino acids. The germline V gene encodes CDR1 LNHNV and CDR2 YYDKDF (reference sequence). V shed 6 bases, J shed 5 bases, and the junction held 10 bases outside the gene matches. Written as DNA, the CDR3 is TGTGCCACCAGTTTACAGGGGGCGCCTGGGGAGACCCAGTACTTC. It encodes CATSLQGAPGETQYF.

This chain uses TRBV30 with TRBJ2-5, with D tentatively TRBD1 (5 bases). Per germline, CDR1 GTSNPN and CDR2 SVGIG (reference sequence). Trimming took 2 bases from V and 3 from J, leaving 10 bases between them. The CDR3 is 13 amino acids. CDR3 region: CAWSQGLEETQYF. CDR3 bases: TGTGCCTGGAGTCAGGGTTTAGAAGAGACCCAGTACTTC.

The chain combines TRBV10-3 with TRBJ2-7; perhaps TRBD1 as D (6 bases). CDR1 is ENHRY and CDR2 is SYGVKD in the germline V gene. This CDR3 has 13 amino acids. Trimming took off 4 bases at V and 7 bases at J, with 14 bases between the two ends. CDR3 sequence: CAISGSGQKEQYF. The DNA of the CDR3 is TGTGCCATCAGTGGCTCAGGACAGAAAGAGCAGTACTTC.

The chain recombines TRBV6-5 with TRBJ2-7, with a possible D match to TRBD1 (5 bases). The CDR3 length is 13 residues. Per the germline V gene, CDR1 is MNHEY and CDR2 is SVGAGI. The ends were cut back, 5 bases at V and 5 bases at J, with 13 bases in the middle. This CDR3 reads CASSDPNRHEQYF. CDR3 bases: TGTGCCAGCAGTGACCCAAACAGGCACGAGCAGTACTTC.

This chain links TRBV6-1 with TRBJ1-4; D possibly corresponds to TRBD1 (6 bases). Trimming cost V 6 bases and J 5 bases, with 16 bases left between them. Germline CDR1 is MNHNS and CDR2 is SASEGT. The CDR3 length is 15 residues. CDR3 DNA sequence: TGTGCCAGCAGGAGCCAAGGACAGATCAATGAAAAACTGTTTTTT. As protein: CASRSQGQINEKLFF.

The chain uses TRBV9 and TRBJ2-6; 8 nucleotides match TRBD1. There are 18 residues in the CDR3. Unmatched junction bases numbered 8, after V lost 1 base and J lost 2 bases. Germline V gene data show CDR1 as SGDLS and CDR2 as YYNGEE. The CDR3 nucleotides read TGTGCCAGCAGCGTATCTGGGCAGGGGGCTCCTGGGGCCAACGTCCTGACTTTC. As protein: CASSVSGQGAPGANVLTF.

This sequence joins TRBV5-4 and TRBJ2-1, with 10 bases lining up with TRBD1. Germline values: CDR1 SGHNT, CDR2 YYREEE (reference sequence). Germline trimming cut 5 bases from V and 7 bases from J; bases unmatched to any gene: 12. This CDR3 region has 16 residues. CDR3 DNA sequence: TGTGCCAGCAGTTATCATTCCCGGGACAGGGGTAATGAGCAGTTCTTC. Its protein is CASSYHSRDRGNEQFF.

The J gene is TRBJ2-7, the V gene TRBV2, with TRBD2 as a possible D gene (6 bases). There are 13 residues in the CDR3. The germline V gene has CDR1 SNHLY and CDR2 FYNNEI. Trimming shortened V by 4 bases and J by 7 bases, and 14 bases separated the two germline ends. The CDR3 bases are TGTGCCAGCAGTGGACGGAGGGTAGGGGAGCAGTACTTC. This encodes CASSGRRVGEQYF.

Only a few counts were recorded for this clone. The rearrangement links TRBV11-2 to TRBJ1-1; the D gene is possibly TRBD1 (6 bases). The CDR3 is made up of 13 amino acids. Deletions cut 4 bases from V and 6 bases from J, with 12 bases between. CDR1 SGHAT and CDR2 FQNNGV come from the germline V gene. This CDR3 reads CASSSGGRPEAFF. CDR3 nucleotides: TGTGCCAGCAGCTCGGGGGGGCGACCTGAAGCTTTCTTT. Filled out from reference TRBV11-2 and TRBJ1-1, the complete variable domain reads EAGVAQSPRYKIIEKRQSVAFWCNPISGHATLYWYQQILGQGPKLLIQFQNNGVVDDSQLPKDRFSAERLKGVDSTLKIQPAKLEDSAVYLCASSSGGRPEAFFGQGTRLTVV.

This rearrangement joins TRBV6-1 to TRBJ1-5; TRBD1 matches at 10 bases. Germline lookup yields CDR1 MNHNS and CDR2 SASEGT. CDR3 length: 15 residues. V was pared by 6 bases and J by 1 base, with 3 bases of the junction left unmatched. CDR3 in amino acids: CASRTGGASNQPQHF. Written as DNA, the CDR3 is TGTGCCAGCAGGACAGGGGGCGCGAGCAATCAGCCCCAGCATTTT.

DNA for the CDR3: TGCGCCAGCAGCTTGGAAGGGGGAAGCAATCAGCCCCAGCATTTT. This encodes CASSLEGGSNQPQHF. The chain is built from TRBV5-1 and TRBJ1-5, with TRBD1 as a possible D gene (6 bases). V was shortened by 0 bases and J by 1 base, with 8 bases between the two germline ends. Looked up from germline, CDR1 is SGHRS and CDR2 is YFSETQ. There are 15 residues in the CDR3.

This clone was detected a few times. The chain is built from TRBV5-6 and TRBJ1-6; D unresolved. CDR3 length equals 12 residues. Trimming took off 0 bases at V and 7 bases at J, with 2 bases between the two ends. Germline CDR1 SGHDT, CDR2 YYEEEE. The CDR3 DNA reads TGTGCCAGCAGCTTGGCAAATTCACCCCTCCACTTT. Translation: CASSLANSPLHF. Combining the CDR3 with reference TRBV5-6 and TRBJ1-6 gives the whole variable domain DAGVTQSPTHLIKTRGQQVTLRCSPKSGHDTVSWYQQALGQGPQFIFQYYEEEERQRGNFPDRFSGHQFPNYSSELNVNALLLGDSALYLCASSLANSPLHFGNGTRLTVT.

In the case of this clone: The junction departs from the called germline gene at one end, perhaps through a read error. This rearrangement joins TRBV4-2 to TRBJ1-1; no clear D gene. The CDR3 totals 13 residues. Germline V CDR1 and CDR2: LGHNA, YNFKEQ. The CDR3 here is CDSRPGWMAEAFF. CDR3 coding DNA: TGTGACAGCAGACCCGGGTGGATGGCTGAAGCTTTCTTT.

This chain connects TRBV5-1 to TRBJ1-1; D is unclear. CDR3 length: 14 residues. Trimming left V 2 bases short and J 1 base short, with 9 bases between. The V gene's germline CDR1 is SGHRS and CDR2 YFSETQ. CDR3 coding DNA: TGCGCCAGCAGCTTAGGTTCGGGGAACACTGAAGCTTTCTTT. It translates to CASSLGSGNTEAFF.

The CDR3 DNA reads as TGTGCCAGCAGCGTAGGGGGCGGGAGGGCCTACGAGCAGTACTTC. Translation gives CASSVGGGRAYEQYF. The gene calls are TRBV9 and TRBJ2-7; 9 nucleotides match TRBD2. V lost 0 bases and J lost 2; bases outside the gene matches: 3. CDR1 is SGDLS, CDR2 YYNGEE, per germline. The CDR3 loop spans 15 amino acids.

J is TRBJ2-2 and V is TRBV10-3; 9 nucleotides agree with TRBD2. The junction had 7 bases not matched to a gene; V was cut back by 6 bases and J by 5 bases. CDR1 is ENHRY, CDR2 SYGVKD, per germline. There are 15 residues in the CDR3. DNA for the CDR3: TGTGCCATCAGCCACCGACTAGCGGAGACCGGGGAGCTGTTTTTT. As protein: CAISHRLAETGELFF.

The chain has TRBV7-3 and TRBJ2-2, with D maybe TRBD2 (6 bases). Germline V CDR1 and CDR2: SGHTA, FQGTGA. Trimming cost V 3 bases and J 7 bases, with 9 bases left between them. This CDR3 has 13 amino acids. This chain's CDR3 is CASSFAGIGELFF. The CDR3 DNA reads as TGTGCCAGCAGCTTCGCGGGAATCGGGGAGCTGTTTTTT.

This chain uses TRBV6-5 with TRBJ1-1, with no clear D. CDR1 is MNHEY and CDR2 is SVGAGI in the germline V gene. This CDR3 comprises 12 residues. With 8 bases removed from V and 1 base from J, the gap between germline ends came to 8 bases. CDR3 in amino acids: CASSQTNTEAFF. The CDR3 DNA follows: TGTGCCAGCTCACAGACGAACACTGAAGCTTTCTTT.

The chain joins TRBV6-6 to TRBJ2-1; TRBD1 matches 7 bases. This CDR3 has 15 amino acids. Germline CDR1 MNHNY, CDR2 SVGAGI (reference sequence). The ends lost 2 bases at V and 3 bases at J; junction bases unmatched: 4. The CDR3 sequence is CASSYARQGYNEQFF. The CDR3 DNA reads TGTGCCAGCAGTTACGCGAGACAGGGCTACAATGAGCAGTTCTTC.

The gene calls are TRBV15 and TRBJ1-3; 10 bases match TRBD1. CDR1 and CDR2 from the germline V gene are LNHNV and YYDKDF (reference sequence). This CDR3 spans 16 amino acids. J gave up 4 bases and V 3 bases, and 6 bases lay outside the gene matches. In nucleotides, the CDR3 is TGTGCCACCAGCAGTGACAGGGGGCGCAGGGGAAACACCATATATTTT. It is translated as CATSSDRGRRGNTIYF.